These 13 T cell receptor beta chains came from one sample sequenced in a study of T-cell memory formation after mild COVID-19. TCRdb ran MiXCR on the 5' RACE reads and lists one entry per CDR3 protein. The sample shows around 340,000 distinct CDR3 sequences, under 25% of them seen only once. The sequenced material came from PBMCs or a T cell subset sorted from them (not recorded which). The source is an adult woman who had mild COVID-19 (a few samples of this study predate the infection). Cell type and time point are not known.

This chain uses TRBV27 with TRBJ2-3; TRBD2 matches at 10 bases. The CDR3 runs 17 residues. Germline V gene sequence: CDR1 MNHEY, CDR2 SMNVEV (reference sequence). V shed 6 bases, J shed 1 base, and the junction held 10 bases outside the gene matches. CDR3 DNA: TGTGCCAGCAGCCTAGAGGCAGCGGGAGGGGGCACAGATACGCAGTATTTT. Translation: CASSLEAAGGGTDTQYF.

This clonotype was observed a handful of times. This chain links TRBV28 with TRBJ1-1; 7 positions agree with TRBD1. Germline CDR1 is MDHEN and CDR2 is SYDVKM. The V and J ends lost 3 bases and 8 bases, in that order; junction bases with no gene match: 9. The CDR3 is 14 amino acids. CDR3 nucleotides: TGTGCCAGCAGTTTCACGACAGGGTTGGTAGAAGCTTTCTTT. Protein: CASSFTTGLVEAFF.

The chain recombines TRBV28 with TRBJ1-2; no definite D call. CDR3 length: 15 residues. CDR1 and CDR2 (germline): MDHEN, SYDVKM. V lost 2 bases to trimming and J lost 1 base, with 11 bases between them. Written as DNA, the CDR3 is TGTGCCAGCAGTTTAGAGACGCGGAGTAACTATGGCTACACCTTC. Residues: CASSLETRSNYGYTF.

The chain carries TRBV5-1 and TRBJ1-1; a weak D match, TRBD1 (5 bases). CDR1 is SGHRS and CDR2 is YFSETQ in the germline V gene. V dropped 6 bases and J dropped 7 bases, with 25 bases sitting between them. The CDR3 sequence is 16 residues long. Here the CDR3 reads CASTPRGVGLWDEAFF. The CDR3 region has the DNA TGCGCCAGCACCCCTCGGGGGGTTGGTTTATGGGATGAAGCTTTCTTT.

In its sample, this clonotype was seen a few times. The genes are TRBV30 and TRBJ1-5; D unresolved. CDR3 size: 15 residues. V was cut by 2 bases and J by 0 bases, with 11 bases left in between. Germline V gene lookup returns CDR1 GTSNPN and CDR2 SVGIG (reference sequence). CDR3 in DNA: TGTGCCTGGAGTCTCGGGGTTAATAGCAATCAGCCCCAGCATTTT. Its translation is CAWSLGVNSNQPQHF. Full variable domain (remainder filled in from reference TRBV30 and TRBJ1-5): SQTIHQWPATLVQPVGSPLSLECTVEGTSNPNLYWYRQAAGRGLQLLFYSVGIGQISSEVPQNLSASRPQDRQFILSSKKLLLSDSGFYLCAWSLGVNSNQPQHFGDGTRLSIL.

This clonotype was detected ten times or more. The chain joins TRBV4-1 to TRBJ2-1; 11 nucleotides line up with TRBD2. Germline V gives CDR1 MGHRA, CDR2 YSYEKL. CDR3 length: 17 amino acids. V was pared by 0 bases and J by 2 bases, with 3 bases of the junction left unmatched. In nucleotides, the CDR3 is TGCGCCAGCAGCCAAGATCCTAGCGGGGGGACCTACAATGAGCAGTTCTTC. Translated: CASSQDPSGGTYNEQFF.

The chain couples TRBV6-6 to TRBJ2-5; possibly TRBD1 for D (5 bases). V was pared by 6 bases and J by 5 bases, with 16 bases between. The CDR3 length is 14 residues. Germline V gene sequence: CDR1 MNHNY, CDR2 SVGAGI (reference sequence). The CDR3 DNA sequence: TGTGCCAGCAGGGTGGGGCAGCCGAGGGAGACCCAGTACTTC. As protein: CASRVGQPRETQYF.

This clonotype was observed a handful of times. CDR3 nucleotides: TGCAGTGCTAGATCCGGGACAGGGGTTAGGAATGAGCAGTTCTTC. This translates into CSARSGTGVRNEQFF. The chain carries TRBV20-1 and TRBJ2-1, with TRBD1 matching over 10 bases. J was trimmed by 7 bases and V by 2 bases; bases with no gene match: 8. The CDR3 loop spans 15 amino acids. Germline CDR1 reads DFQATT; CDR2 reads SNEGSKA (reference sequence).

V is TRBV9 and J is TRBJ2-3; the match to TRBD1 covers 9 bases. Germline CDR1 is SGDLS and CDR2 is YYNGEE. Losses at the gene ends were 1 base for V and 0 bases for J; bases not matched to a gene: 3. The CDR3 loop spans 16 amino acids. In DNA, the CDR3 is TGTGCCAGCAGCGTAAGGGACAGGGCGAGCACAGATACGCAGTATTTT. This codes for CASSVRDRASTDTQYF.

The rearrangement uses TRBV7-2 and TRBJ1-1; 8 bases are a match to TRBD1. CDR1 and CDR2 from the germline V gene are SGHTA and FQGNSA. V dropped 6 bases and J dropped 5; count of bases not matched to a gene: 8. The CDR3 runs 14 residues. The CDR3 reads CASRLRQGWTEAFF. The CDR3 DNA is TGTGCCAGCAGGCTAAGACAGGGGTGGACTGAAGCTTTCTTT.

The rearrangement joins TRBV20-1 to TRBJ1-1; D call uncertain. Germline V gene sequence: CDR1 DFQATT, CDR2 SNEGSKA (reference sequence). V dropped 3 bases and J dropped 6 bases, with 14 bases sitting between them. The CDR3 is made up of 13 amino acids. The CDR3 here is CSASPVVGSEAFF. CDR3 bases: TGCAGTGCTAGTCCAGTGGTTGGCTCTGAAGCTTTCTTT.

This clonotype has more than one count but fewer than ten. The chain employs TRBV5-1 and TRBJ1-1; tentative D call: TRBD1 (5 bases). This CDR3 spans 14 amino acids. Germline lookup yields CDR1 SGHRS and CDR2 YFSETQ. V lost 2 bases to trimming and J lost 1 base, with 9 bases between them. The CDR3 nucleotides are TGCGCCAGCAGCTTTTCAGGACAGAACACTGAAGCTTTCTTT. Protein product: CASSFSGQNTEAFF.

The chain combines TRBV5-1 with TRBJ2-3; maybe TRBD2 (5 bases). Germline CDR1 reads SGHRS; CDR2 reads YFSETQ. Trimming took off 4 bases at V and 3 bases at J, with 12 bases between the two ends. The CDR3 is made up of 14 amino acids. CDR3 sequence reads: CASSPYRGTDTQYF. CDR3 in DNA: TGCGCCAGCAGCCCTTATCGCGGGACAGATACGCAGTATTTT.